The clone carrying this TCR beta chain came up many times. Its target is unknown. These data are taken from a study of T cell clonality in common variable immunodeficiency. The study's findings and limits: In common variable immunodeficiency, TCR beta chains reportedly carried fewer deletions and N-nucleotide insertions. CVID subjects shared fewer TCRbeta clones than healthy controls did. TCRbeta clonality was increased in CVID versus healthy controls.

Sequencing input was equivalent genomic DNA from CVID and controls. Generated by immunoSEQ multiplex PCR, the TCRdb table keeps only in-frame clones and is missing some. The sample shows about 39,000 clones, no singletons; the ten largest hold approximately 1.3%. The sequence was obtained from a person aged 18 to 70 in good health. Sequenced sample: peripheral blood mononuclear cells.

CDR3 sequence: CASSPRGESNTEAFF. The sequenced part of the CDR3 DNA is TGTGCCAGCAGCCCCCGGGGGGAATCGAACACTGAA. This rearrangement joins TRBV13 to TRBJ1-1, with TRBD1 as a possible D gene (5 bases). The read is 3 residues too short to cover the CDR3 end, so that end is filled in from the germline J gene. The CDR3 covers 15 residues. Per germline, CDR1 PRHDT and CDR2 FYEKMQ (reference sequence). V dropped 5 bases and J dropped 1 base, with 14 bases sitting between them.